The 17 T cell receptor beta chains listed next were all sequenced from one sample in a study of shared clonotypes between healthy human individuals. Data came from immunoSEQ multiplex PCR; TCRdb stores just in-frame clones and leaves some out. Among 900,000 to 1,200,000 clones listed, around 82% were seen once. The sample comprised memory CD4+ T cells from PBMCs. The subset denotes: CD45RA-negative fraction. These receptors came from a man between 18 and 29 years old in good health. Some clones in this sample may be carry-over from other donors' samples.

Comments on this clone: The sample has other DNA sequences that encode this CDR3 too. The chain has TRBV2 and TRBJ1-3; D unclear. The CDR3 runs to 13 residues. V was trimmed by 4 bases and J by 1 base, leaving 5 bases between them. The germline gives CDR1 SNHLY, CDR2 FYNNEI. The CDR3 loop reads CASSGDSGNTIYF. CDR3 DNA sequence: TGTGCCAGCAGTGGCGATTCTGGAAACACCATATATTTT.

This chain uses TRBV4-1 with TRBJ2-7; TRBD1 or TRBD2 may be the D gene (5 bases each). The CDR3 extends over 16 amino acids. Germline V gene sequence: CDR1 MGHRA, CDR2 YSYEKL. With 4 bases removed from V and 3 bases from J, the gap between germline ends came to 19 bases. In DNA form, the CDR3 reads TGCGCCAGCAGCCGGCAAGAGCAGGGTGGACTCTACGAGCAGTACTTC. Its protein product is CASSRQEQGGLYEQYF.

The rearrangement links TRBV5-1 to TRBJ2-7, with D hard to call. V lost 4 bases to trimming and J lost 2 bases, with 16 bases between them. The CDR3 sequence is 15 residues long. The germline CDR1 and CDR2 sequences are SGHRS and YFSETQ. CDR3 DNA: TGCGCCAGCAGCCCCCTGGTTCCAGGCACCTACGAGCAGTACTTC. It is translated as CASSPLVPGTYEQYF.

The CDR3: CASSLRWSTGGNGELFF. CDR3 DNA: TGCGCCAGCAGCTTGCGTTGGTCGACGGGAGGGAACGGGGAGCTGTTTTTT. The rearrangement joins TRBV5-1 to TRBJ2-2; 8 bases agree with TRBD2. This CDR3 spans 17 amino acids. V dropped 1 base and J dropped 7; count of bases not matched to a gene: 12. Germline loops: CDR1 SGHRS, CDR2 YFSETQ. The full variable domain, with the rest looked up from reference TRBV5-1 and TRBJ2-2, is KAGVTQTPRYLIKTRGQQVTLSCSPISGHRSVSWYQQTPGQGLQFLFEYFSETQRNKGNFPGRFSGRQFSNSRSEMNVSTLELGDSALYLCASSLRWSTGGNGELFFGEGSRLTVL.

Comment on this clone: A junction boundary mismatches the germline segment, possibly from a read error. The chain uses TRBV10-3 and TRBJ1-1; 8 bases line up with TRBD1. This CDR3 is built from 15 residues. Germline V CDR1 and CDR2: ENHRY, SYGVKD. The CDR3 reads CASSYDRDRSTEAFF. CDR3 DNA sequence: TGTGCCAGCAGTTACGACCGGGACAGGTCTACTGAAGCTTTCTTT.

The chain combines TRBV6-5 with TRBJ2-1; the D gene could be TRBD1 or TRBD2 (6 bases each). In germline, CDR1 is MNHEY, CDR2 SVGAGI. The CDR3 consists of 15 residues. V was pared by 0 bases and J by 5 bases, with 11 bases between. For the CDR3, the DNA is TGTGCCAGCAGTTACTCGTCGGGGGCCCACAATGAGCAGTTCTTC. As protein: CASSYSSGAHNEQFF.

The chain joins TRBV18 to TRBJ2-7; the match to TRBD1 covers 10 bases. Germline V gene sequence: CDR1 KGHSH, CDR2 LQKENI. The CDR3 has 15 residues. V was pared by 3 bases and J by 5 bases, with 7 bases of the junction left unmatched. The CDR3 coding sequence is TGTGCCAGCTCACCCGGACAGGGGGAGGTACACGAGCAGTACTTC. Protein product: CASSPGQGEVHEQYF.

Notes on this clone: This sequence may be a read error, since a much larger clone differs from it by one base. The rearrangement links TRBV7-9 to TRBJ2-5; D uncertain. This CDR3 region has 10 residues. Trimming removed 5 bases at V and 4 bases at J, with 2 bases between. Germline CDR1 and CDR2: SEHNR and FQNEAQ (reference sequence). DNA for the CDR3: TGTGCCAGCAGCGTAGAGACCCAGTACTTC. Amino acid sequence: CASSVETQYF. Using reference TRBV7-9 and TRBJ2-5 for the parts outside the CDR3, the full variable domain is DTGVSQNPRHKITKRGQNVTFRCDPISEHNRLYWYRQTLGQGPEFLTYFQNEAQLEKSRLLSDRFSAERPKGSFSTLEIQRTEQGDSAMYLCASSVETQYFGPGTRLLVL.

The V and J genes are TRBV28 and TRBJ1-3; D is perhaps TRBD1 (5 bases). Trimming cost V 5 bases and J 3 bases, with 11 bases left between them. CDR1 is MDHEN and CDR2 is SYDVKM in the germline V gene. The CDR3 length is 14 residues. Written as DNA, the CDR3 is TGTGCCAGCAGTCCGGGGCGGGTTGGAAACACCATATATTTT. Translation: CASSPGRVGNTIYF.

The chain recombines TRBV11-3 with TRBJ2-2; D gene uncertain. V was cut by 5 bases and J by 4 bases, with 14 bases left in between. The length of the CDR3 is 15 residues. Germline V gene lookup returns CDR1 SGHNT and CDR2 YENEEA. DNA of the CDR3: TGTGCCAGCAGCGGCCCCAGCAGGACCACCGGGGAGCTGTTTTTT. This sequence encodes CASSGPSRTTGELFF.

The J gene is TRBJ1-1, the V gene TRBV28; D possibly corresponds to TRBD1 (5 bases). The germline V gene encodes CDR1 MDHEN and CDR2 SYDVKM. The length of the CDR3 is 17 residues. V gave up 4 bases and J gave up 1 base, with 19 bases separating them. This CDR3 reads CASSSALGGIGNTEAFF. The CDR3 region has the DNA TGTGCCAGCAGTTCGGCCCTGGGGGGGATTGGGAACACTGAAGCTTTCTTT.

This chain links TRBV7-3 with TRBJ2-1; 9 nucleotides agree with TRBD2. The V gene's germline CDR1 is SGHTA and CDR2 FQGTGA. This CDR3 region has 15 residues. Germline trimming cut 5 bases from V and 8 bases from J; bases unmatched to any gene: 10. In DNA, the CDR3 is TGTGCCAGCAGCCGTAGCGGGAGAAGAGGGGATGAGCAGTTCTTC. Translated, it gives CASSRSGRRGDEQFF.

This clone has at least ten counts. The same CDR3 also results from other DNA sequences found in this sample. The rearrangement links TRBV30 to TRBJ1-3; no clear D gene. Deletions cut 1 base from V and 6 bases from J, with 4 bases between. From germline, CDR1 is GTSNPN and CDR2 SVGIG (reference sequence). This CDR3 is built from 11 residues. CDR3 region: CAWSEENTIYF. CDR3 coding DNA: TGTGCCTGGAGTGAGGAAAACACCATATATTTT.

The rearrangement uses TRBV2 and TRBJ1-6; D not certain. CDR1 and CDR2 (germline): SNHLY, FYNNEI. The CDR3 extends over 12 amino acids. Trimming removed 3 bases from V and 10 bases from J, with 7 bases in between. In DNA form, the CDR3 reads TGTGCCAGCAGTGAGGACGTCTCACCCCTCCACTTT. Translation: CASSEDVSPLHF. Full variable domain (remainder filled in from reference TRBV2 and TRBJ1-6): EPEVTQTPSHQVTQMGQEVILRCVPISNHLYFYWYRQILGQKVEFLVSFYNNEISEKSEIFDDQFSVERPDGSNFTLKIRSTKLEDSAMYFCASSEDVSPLHFGNGTRLTVT.

The V gene is TRBV30, the J gene TRBJ2-3; a weak D match, TRBD2 (5 bases). V shed 0 bases and J shed 1 base, with 11 bases lying between them. Germline assignment: CDR1 GTSNPN and CDR2 SVGIG (reference sequence). CDR3 length equals 15 residues. CDR3 in amino acids: CAWSVYGMGTDTQYF. The CDR3, as DNA: TGTGCCTGGAGTGTATACGGGATGGGCACAGATACGCAGTATTTT.

This CDR3 is CASSPAGGKNIQYF. The CDR3 DNA follows: TGTGCCAGCTCACCAGCCGGGGGGAAAAACATTCAGTACTTC. The chain joins TRBV18 to TRBJ2-4; 7 nucleotides line up with TRBD2. Germline V gene lookup returns CDR1 KGHSH and CDR2 LQKENI. V was pared by 2 bases and J by 4 bases, with 2 bases of the junction left unmatched. The CDR3 extends over 14 amino acids. The entire variable domain, with the rest obtained from reference TRBV18 and TRBJ2-4, is as follows: NAGVMQNPRHLVRRRGQEARLRCSPMKGHSHVYWYRQLPEEGLKFMVYLQKENIIDESGMPKERFSAEFPKEGPSILRIQQVVRGDSAAYFCASSPAGGKNIQYFGAGTRLSVL.

The chain recombines TRBV5-1 with TRBJ2-7, with a possible D match to TRBD2 (6 bases). V gave up 1 base and J gave up 4 bases, with 12 bases separating them. Germline assignment: CDR1 SGHRS and CDR2 YFSETQ. The CDR3 extends over 14 amino acids. The CDR3 DNA sequence: TGCGCCAGCAGCTTGTGGCAGGCGGGATACGAGCAGTACTTC. Protein sequence: CASSLWQAGYEQYF. Supplemented by reference TRBV5-1 and TRBJ2-7, the full variable domain reads KAGVTQTPRYLIKTRGQQVTLSCSPISGHRSVSWYQQTPGQGLQFLFEYFSETQRNKGNFPGRFSGRQFSNSRSEMNVSTLELGDSALYLCASSLWQAGYEQYFGPGTRLTVT.